This entry describes one TCR beta chain. TCRdb re-called the RT-PCR reads through MiXCR, storing one row per CDR3 protein. The table lists about 680,000 distinct CDR3 sequences, over 12% of them singletons. V shed 3 bases and J 4 bases; nucleotides not matched to a gene: 8. CDR1 and CDR2 (germline): SGHDT, YYEEEE. The CDR3 extends over 16 amino acids. The rearrangement links TRBV5-6 to TRBJ2-3; 10 nucleotides agree with TRBD2. The source of this sequence is a female donor in good health, serving as a healthy control. Sample: memory CD4+ T cells from blood. Here the CDR3 DNA reads TGTGCCAGCAGCTATACTAGCGGGATGGATTCAGATACGCAGTATTTT. It codes for CASSYTSGMDSDTQYF.